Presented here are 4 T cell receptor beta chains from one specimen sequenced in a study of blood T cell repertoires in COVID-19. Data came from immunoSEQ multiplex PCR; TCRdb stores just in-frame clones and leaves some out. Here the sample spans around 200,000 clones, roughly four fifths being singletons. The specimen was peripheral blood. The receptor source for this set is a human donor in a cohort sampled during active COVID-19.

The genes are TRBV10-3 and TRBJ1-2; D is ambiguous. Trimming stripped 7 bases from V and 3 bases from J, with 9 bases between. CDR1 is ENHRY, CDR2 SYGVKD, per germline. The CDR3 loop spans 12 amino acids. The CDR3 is CAIKGRDYGYTF. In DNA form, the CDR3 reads TGTGCCATCAAAGGGAGGGACTATGGCTACACCTTC.

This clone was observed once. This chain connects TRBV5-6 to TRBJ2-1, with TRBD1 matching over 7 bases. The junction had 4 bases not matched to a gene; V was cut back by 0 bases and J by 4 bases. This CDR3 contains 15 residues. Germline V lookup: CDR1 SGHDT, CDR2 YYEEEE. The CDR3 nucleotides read TGTGCCAGCAGCTTGGCCGGGACAGAGTACAATGAGCAGTTCTTC. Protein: CASSLAGTEYNEQFF.

The CDR3 loop is CASMLGTEYNEQFF. Written as DNA, the CDR3 is TGCGCCAGCATGCTCGGGACAGAGTACAATGAGCAGTTCTTC. The rearrangement uses TRBV5-1 and TRBJ2-1, with 7 positions matching TRBD1. This CDR3 is 14 amino acids long. From germline, CDR1 is SGHRS and CDR2 YFSETQ. J gave up 4 bases and V 6 bases, and 7 bases lay outside the gene matches.

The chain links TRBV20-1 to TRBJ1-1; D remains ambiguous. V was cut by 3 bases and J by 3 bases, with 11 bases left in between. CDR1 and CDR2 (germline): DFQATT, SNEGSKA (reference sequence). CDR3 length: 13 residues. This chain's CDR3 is CSASDGRDTEAFF. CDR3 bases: TGCAGTGCTAGTGACGGGAGGGACACTGAAGCTTTCTTT.